This entry lists 21 T cell receptor beta chains sequenced from one sample in a study of T cell repertoires in cytomegalovirus infection. TCRdb recomputed calls from the reads with MiXCR, one row per CDR3 protein. The sample holds over 450,000 distinct CDR3 sequences, approximately 10% seen once. The sample comprised PBMCs. The receptors here all came from a human donor in good health (CMV status not recorded). Some clones in this sample may be carry-over from other donors' samples.

Only a few counts were recorded for this clonotype. The genes are TRBV20-1 and TRBJ2-7, with 9 nucleotides matching TRBD2. This CDR3 contains 16 residues. Trimming cost V 5 bases and J 2 bases; bases outside gene matches: 13. Germline CDR1 and CDR2: DFQATT and SNEGSKA (reference sequence). The CDR3 loop is CSAGPALAGSTYEQYF. The CDR3 nucleotides read TGCAGTGCTGGACCGGCTCTAGCGGGGTCAACCTACGAGCAGTACTTC.

This clonotype was seen ten or more times. CDR3 amino acids: CAISPGRDQETQYF. CDR3 coding DNA: TGTGCCATCTCCCCAGGGCGGGACCAAGAGACCCAGTACTTC. The chain uses TRBV10-3 and TRBJ2-5; D is perhaps TRBD1 or TRBD2 (5 bases each). V was shortened by 8 bases and J by 0 bases, with 13 bases between the two germline ends. CDR1 is ENHRY, CDR2 SYGVKD, per germline. CDR3 length equals 14 residues.

This clonotype was counted a few times. This rearrangement joins TRBV14 to TRBJ2-7, with 9 bases that match TRBD1. The CDR3 has 16 amino acids. After removal of 1 base from V and 2 bases from J, the junction contained 6 bases not matched to a gene. CDR1 and CDR2 (germline): SGHDN, FVKESK. The CDR3 nucleotides are TGTGCCAGCAGCCAAGCTTCCGGGACAGGGACCTACGAGCAGTACTTC. Encoded protein: CASSQASGTGTYEQYF.

At least ten counts were recorded for this clonotype. V and J are TRBV27 and TRBJ2-2; D is perhaps TRBD1 (5 bases). From germline, CDR1 is MNHEY and CDR2 SMNVEV (reference sequence). CDR3 length: 12 amino acids. V was pared by 6 bases and J by 4 bases, with 6 bases between. The chain's CDR3 is CASRTVTGELFF. As DNA, the CDR3 is TGTGCCAGCAGGACAGTCACCGGGGAGCTGTTTTTT.

This clonotype was observed a handful of times. The rearrangement uses TRBV10-3 and TRBJ2-7; D tentatively fits TRBD1 or TRBD2 (5 bases each). The CDR3 has 14 amino acids. V lost 10 bases and J 4 bases, leaving 20 bases between the germline ends. Germline CDR1 reads ENHRY; CDR2 reads SYGVKD. CDR3 loop: CATSMGPGFYEQYF. CDR3 nucleotides: TGTGCCACGTCAATGGGGCCGGGGTTTTACGAGCAGTACTTC.

This clonotype was observed at least ten times. The J gene is TRBJ1-3, the V gene TRBV5-6; D call uncertain. CDR1 SGHDT and CDR2 YYEEEE come from the germline V gene. Trimming removed 7 bases from V and 0 bases from J, with 17 bases in between. CDR3 length equals 16 residues. CDR3 amino acids: CASRLSFQSSGNTIYF. The CDR3 bases are TGTGCCAGCCGACTTTCCTTTCAAAGCTCTGGAAACACCATATATTTT.

This clonotype was seen repeatedly, ten times or more. V gene TRBV7-2 combines with J gene TRBJ2-1, with TRBD2 matching 7 bases. Germline V gives CDR1 SGHTA, CDR2 FQGNSA. CDR3 length equals 16 residues. Trimming removed 0 bases from V and 6 bases from J; junction bases left unmatched: 8. In DNA, the CDR3 is TGTGCCAGCAGCTTAGCGTGGGAGGGAGGGGTCAATGAGCAGTTCTTC. Its protein product is CASSLAWEGGVNEQFF.

This clonotype occurred many times. The J gene is TRBJ2-5, the V gene TRBV29-1; perhaps TRBD1 as D (6 bases). The CDR3 extends over 12 amino acids. Germline CDR1 and CDR2: SQVTM and ANQGSEA. V was pared by 6 bases and J by 2 bases, with 10 bases between. In nucleotides, the CDR3 is TGCAGCGTCCAAGGACAGCAAGAGACCCAGTACTTC. Its protein product is CSVQGQQETQYF.

This clonotype was seen repeatedly, ten times or more. V gene TRBV11-2 combines with J gene TRBJ2-5, with 9 bases identical to TRBD2. Germline loops: CDR1 SGHAT, CDR2 FQNNGV. CDR3 size: 16 residues. Trimming removed 3 bases from V and 2 bases from J; junction bases left unmatched: 7. CDR3 protein: CASSLRSGGFQETQYF. CDR3 sequence (DNA): TGTGCCAGCAGCTTGCGAAGCGGGGGGTTTCAAGAGACCCAGTACTTC.

This clonotype was seen ten or more times. The rearrangement links TRBV5-4 to TRBJ2-1; weak D call: TRBD1 (5 bases). In germline, CDR1 is SGHNT, CDR2 YYREEE (reference sequence). CDR3 length equals 14 residues. V gave up 0 bases and J gave up 2 bases, with 6 bases separating them. CDR3: CASSLEGPYNEQFF. The CDR3 DNA sequence: TGTGCCAGCAGCTTGGAGGGGCCCTACAATGAGCAGTTCTTC.

This clonotype was counted between two and nine times. The chain carries TRBV29-1 and TRBJ1-1; 7 bases line up with TRBD1. Germline V CDR1 and CDR2: SQVTM, ANQGSEA. Unmatched junction bases numbered 6, after V lost 7 bases and J lost 1 base. CDR3 size: 13 residues. CDR3 loop: CSAQGGSNTEAFF. Here the CDR3 DNA reads TGCAGCGCCCAGGGGGGCTCGAACACTGAAGCTTTCTTT.

This chain uses TRBV29-1 with TRBJ2-2, with 9 positions matching TRBD1. The CDR3 totals 15 residues. Germline-derived CDR1 and CDR2 are SQVTM and ANQGSEA. V lost 6 bases, J lost 5 bases, and 10 bases stayed unmatched. CDR3: CSVSAGTGLTGELFF. CDR3 nucleotide sequence: TGCAGCGTATCCGCCGGGACAGGGCTGACCGGGGAGCTGTTTTTT.

This clonotype appeared a few times. The chain employs TRBV5-1 and TRBJ2-2; weak D call: TRBD2 (5 bases). V was trimmed by 9 bases and J by 6 bases, leaving 18 bases between them. The germline CDR1 and CDR2 sequences are SGHRS and YFSETQ. There are 14 residues in the CDR3. This CDR3 is CATSPSRVAGELFF. DNA for the CDR3: TGCGCCACCTCCCCATCGCGGGTCGCCGGGGAGCTGTTTTTT.

This clonotype was found many times. The CDR3 loop reads CASSEAVAGGQNTQYF. CDR3 DNA sequence: TGTGCCAGCAGTGAAGCTGTAGCGGGAGGGCAAAATACGCAGTATTTT. J is TRBJ2-3 and V is TRBV2; 11 nucleotides match TRBD2. The CDR3 totals 16 residues. The ends lost 0 bases at V and 7 bases at J; junction bases unmatched: 6. Per the germline V gene, CDR1 is SNHLY and CDR2 is FYNNEI.

The J gene is TRBJ2-1, the V gene TRBV7-3; TRBD2 matches 14 bases. Germline V gene data show CDR1 as SGHTA and CDR2 as FQGTGA. The CDR3 loop spans 16 amino acids. With 6 bases clipped from V and 8 bases from J, the junction kept 9 bases outside the gene matches. The DNA of the CDR3 is TGTGCCAGCAGGTCCGGGACTAGCGGGAGTAAGTATGAGCAGTTCTTC. Protein: CASRSGTSGSKYEQFF.

Only a few counts were recorded for this clonotype. V usage is TRBV4-1 and J usage is TRBJ2-1; the match to TRBD2 covers 9 bases. This CDR3 comprises 17 residues. From germline, CDR1 is MGHRA and CDR2 YSYEKL. J was trimmed by 7 bases and V by 0 bases; bases with no gene match: 10. DNA of the CDR3: TGCGCCAGCAGCCAAGATGTGGCAGCGGGGGGCAAAAATGAGCAGTTCTTC. Translated, it gives CASSQDVAAGGKNEQFF.

This clonotype appeared many times. The chain combines TRBV7-2 with TRBJ2-2; D gene unclear. The CDR3 contains 13 residues. CDR1 and CDR2 (germline): SGHTA, FQGNSA. V lost 7 bases to trimming and J lost 5 bases, with 11 bases between them. The CDR3 protein is CASIPQQTGELFF. As DNA, the CDR3 is TGTGCCAGCATCCCCCAGCAAACCGGGGAGCTGTTTTTT.

This clonotype was recorded at least ten times. The chain is built from TRBV24-1 and TRBJ2-1; perhaps TRBD1 as D (5 bases). V shed 7 bases and J shed 4 bases, with 10 bases lying between them. CDR1 is KGHDR, CDR2 SFDVKD, per germline. This CDR3 is 13 amino acids long. In nucleotides, the CDR3 is TGTGCCACCAGGAAAGACAGTTACAATGAGCAGTTCTTC. Its protein product is CATRKDSYNEQFF.

The chain recombines TRBV29-1 with TRBJ2-2; D tentatively reads TRBD1 or TRBD2 (5 bases each). The V end lost 7 bases, the J end lost 9 bases, and 12 bases lay between the germline ends. This CDR3 is 11 amino acids long. Germline-derived CDR1 and CDR2 are SQVTM and ANQGSEA. CDR3 DNA: TGCAGCGCTGACAGCGGCCGGGAGCTGTTTTTT. The encoded protein is CSADSGRELFF.

This clonotype has ten or more counts. V gene TRBV7-8 combines with J gene TRBJ1-4, with TRBD1 matching 7 bases. V shed 9 bases, J shed 3 bases, and the junction held 4 bases outside the gene matches. Per germline, CDR1 SGHVS and CDR2 FQNEAQ. The CDR3 is 13 amino acids. The CDR3 protein is CASRQGANEKLFF. The CDR3 DNA follows: TGTGCCAGTAGACAGGGTGCTAATGAAAAACTGTTTTTT.

At least ten counts were recorded for this clonotype. The chain links TRBV5-1 to TRBJ2-6, with D uncertain. CDR1 SGHRS and CDR2 YFSETQ come from the germline V gene. The CDR3 consists of 15 residues. V lost 0 bases and J lost 4, with 8 bases in between. CDR3 DNA: TGCGCCAGCAGCTTGGTGGGCTTCGGGGCCAACGTCCTGACTTTC. Translated, it gives CASSLVGFGANVLTF.